This is a list of T cell receptor beta chains from one sample in a study of blood T cell repertoires in COVID-19. Generated by immunoSEQ multiplex PCR, the TCRdb table keeps only in-frame clones and is missing some. The top ten clones hold 9.5% to 12% of a sample with roughly 99,000 clones, over 75% of them seen once. Source material: peripheral blood. The source of these receptors is a woman older than 75 with acute or convalescent COVID-19. Both conserved end residues are part of each CDR3. The order of the fields is D gene, V gene, J gene, clone size, CDR3 DNA, CDR3 protein. The D gene is left open where the match is weak. Not all rows give a size; the values are once, few, many and, for expanded clones, a class.

d_call: .; v_call: TRBV5-6; j_call: TRBJ1-5; clone_size: .; cdr3_nt: TGTGCCAGCAGCTCAGGGGAGAAGGAGCCCCAGCATTTT; cdr3_aa: CASSSGEKEPQHF
d_call: .; v_call: TRBV6-1; j_call: TRBJ2-5; clone_size: .; cdr3_nt: TGTGCCAGCAGTGAAGGGGGACAAGGACCCTATCGGGCCCAGTACTTC; cdr3_aa: CASSEGGQGPYRAQYF
d_call: .; v_call: TRBV6-2/TRBV6-3; j_call: TRBJ1-6; clone_size: .; cdr3_nt: TGTGCCAGCAGTTCGACATTCAATTCACCCCTCCACTTT; cdr3_aa: CASSSTFNSPLHF
d_call: .; v_call: TRBV7-9; j_call: TRBJ1-2; clone_size: .; cdr3_nt: TGTGCCAGCAGCTTAGAGGCGGGAGGTCGCGGCTACACCTTC; cdr3_aa: CASSLEAGGRGYTF
d_call: .; v_call: TRBV5-6; j_call: TRBJ1-2; clone_size: .; cdr3_nt: TGTGCCAGCAGCTTGGAGACAAGTTCTAACTATGGCTACACCTTC; cdr3_aa: CASSLETSSNYGYTF
d_call: TRBD1; v_call: TRBV2; j_call: TRBJ2-3; clone_size: .; cdr3_nt: TGTGCCAGCGGTTTACAGGGGGTTGGTACAGATACGCAGTATTTT; cdr3_aa: CASGLQGVGTDTQYF
d_call: .; v_call: TRBV7-9; j_call: TRBJ2-2; clone_size: .; cdr3_nt: TGTGCCAGCAGCCTATACACCGGGGAGCTGTTTTTT; cdr3_aa: CASSLYTGELFF
d_call: .; v_call: TRBV7-9; j_call: TRBJ2-3; clone_size: .; cdr3_nt: TGTGCCAGCAGCTCTGTAGATACGCAGTATTTT; cdr3_aa: CASSSVDTQYF
d_call: TRBD2; v_call: TRBV25-1; j_call: TRBJ2-5; clone_size: .; cdr3_nt: TGTGCCAGCAGTGAACTCGGACTAGCGGGGGGAAGAGAGACCCAGTACTTC; cdr3_aa: CASSELGLAGGRETQYF
d_call: TRBD2; v_call: TRBV7-8; j_call: TRBJ2-7; clone_size: .; cdr3_nt: TGTGCCAGCAGGTTTGGGACTAGCGTCGAGCAGTACTTC; cdr3_aa: CASRFGTSVEQYF
d_call: .; v_call: TRBV28; j_call: TRBJ2-1; clone_size: .; cdr3_nt: TGTGCCAGCTTGGGAAGCGGAACTTCTGGCAATGAGCAGTTCTTC; cdr3_aa: CASLGSGTSGNEQFF
d_call: .; v_call: TRBV3-1/TRBV3-2; j_call: TRBJ1-1; clone_size: .; cdr3_nt: TGTGCCAGCAGCCAAGGGACAGTTAACACTGAAGCTTTCTTT; cdr3_aa: CASSQGTVNTEAFF
d_call: .; v_call: TRBV30; j_call: TRBJ1-1; clone_size: .; cdr3_nt: TGTGCCTGGAGTGTACGCAGGTCGACTGAAGCTTTCTTT; cdr3_aa: CAWSVRRSTEAFF
d_call: .; v_call: TRBV3-1/TRBV3-2; j_call: TRBJ1-2; clone_size: .; cdr3_nt: TGTGCCAGCAGCCAAGAGAACAGCCTACCGCTTAGCGATGGCTACACCTTC; cdr3_aa: CASSQENSLPLSDGYTF
d_call: .; v_call: TRBV3-1/TRBV3-2; j_call: TRBJ2-2; clone_size: .; cdr3_nt: TGTGCCAGCTCGGGGAACACCGGGGAGCTGTTTTTT; cdr3_aa: CASSGNTGELFF
d_call: TRBD1; v_call: TRBV7-2; j_call: TRBJ1-2; clone_size: .; cdr3_nt: TGTGCCAGCAGCCGGGACAGGTCCAACTATGGCTACACCTTC; cdr3_aa: CASSRDRSNYGYTF
d_call: .; v_call: TRBV28; j_call: TRBJ1-1; clone_size: .; cdr3_nt: TGTGCCAGCGCACCCACCCAGTCCCGTCTAGCTTTCTTT; cdr3_aa: CASAPTQSRLAFF
d_call: .; v_call: TRBV6-2/TRBV6-3; j_call: TRBJ1-5; clone_size: once; cdr3_nt: TGTGCCAGCAGCTCGCCACTGACAGGAAACAATCAGCCCCAGCATTTT; cdr3_aa: CASSSPLTGNNQPQHF
d_call: .; v_call: TRBV28; j_call: TRBJ1-1; clone_size: .; cdr3_nt: TGTGCCAGCAGTTTAGGTCCAGGGGTGAACACTGAAGCTTTCTTT; cdr3_aa: CASSLGPGVNTEAFF
d_call: TRBD1; v_call: TRBV6-6; j_call: TRBJ2-4; clone_size: .; cdr3_nt: TGTGCCAGCAGGCGACAGGGGAGTCTCGGCGCCAAAAACATTCAGTACTTC; cdr3_aa: CASRRQGSLGAKNIQYF
d_call: .; v_call: TRBV28; j_call: TRBJ1-1; clone_size: .; cdr3_nt: TGTGCCAGCAGTTCGGGGATGAACACTGAAGCTTTCTTT; cdr3_aa: CASSSGMNTEAFF
d_call: TRBD1; v_call: TRBV27; j_call: TRBJ1-5; clone_size: once; cdr3_nt: TGTGCCAGCAGTTCTCGCGGGACAGGGCCCCATCAGCCCCAGCATTTT; cdr3_aa: CASSSRGTGPHQPQHF
d_call: .; v_call: TRBV4-1; j_call: TRBJ1-4; clone_size: .; cdr3_nt: TGCGCCAGCAGCCAAGGCAGGCTCATAGTGTATGAAAAACTGTTTTTT; cdr3_aa: CASSQGRLIVYEKLFF
d_call: .; v_call: TRBV27; j_call: TRBJ2-6; clone_size: few; cdr3_nt: TGTGCCAGCAGCCTCGGACAGTACTCCTCTGGGGCCAACGTCCTGACTTTC; cdr3_aa: CASSLGQYSSGANVLTF
d_call: .; v_call: TRBV14; j_call: TRBJ2-3; clone_size: .; cdr3_nt: TGTGCCAGCAGCCAGGATAGGTACCGGACTATCACAGATACGCAGTATTTT; cdr3_aa: CASSQDRYRTITDTQYF
d_call: .; v_call: TRBV11-3; j_call: TRBJ1-3; clone_size: few; cdr3_nt: TGTGCCAGCGGAGGGTGCTCTGGAAACACCATATATTTT; cdr3_aa: CASGGCSGNTIYF
d_call: .; v_call: TRBV30; j_call: TRBJ2-7; clone_size: .; cdr3_nt: TGTGCCTGGAGTGCCAGTGGGGGGGCAGGGATGTTGGCCGAGCAGTACTTC; cdr3_aa: CAWSASGGAGMLAEQYF
d_call: .; v_call: TRBV6-2/TRBV6-3; j_call: TRBJ1-5; clone_size: .; cdr3_nt: TGTGCCAGCAGTTACTCTACAGGGCTGGGCCAGCCCCAGCATTTT; cdr3_aa: CASSYSTGLGQPQHF
d_call: .; v_call: TRBV7-8; j_call: TRBJ1-5; clone_size: once; cdr3_nt: TGTGCCAGCAGCTTCCCGGCAGGACAGCCCCAGCATTTT; cdr3_aa: CASSFPAGQPQHF
d_call: TRBD1; v_call: TRBV9; j_call: TRBJ1-6; clone_size: .; cdr3_nt: TGTGCCAGCAGTACCATACAGGGGGATAATTCACCCCTCCACTTT; cdr3_aa: CASSTIQGDNSPLHF